The TCR beta chain described here comes from a study of T cell repertoires in cytomegalovirus infection. MiXCR, applied by TCRdb to the reads, yields one record per CDR3 protein. The data hold roughly 220,000 distinct CDR3 sequences, with about 38% observed a single time. Germline CDR1 reads SQVTM; CDR2 reads ANQGSEA. Trimming took 3 bases from V and 5 from J; bases not matched to a gene: 7. This CDR3 contains 14 residues. Note on this clonotype: Its antigen remains unknown.

The sample was CD8+ T cells from cultured PBMCs, taken from culture after CMV antigen stimulation. The rearrangement joins TRBV29-1 to TRBJ2-5; 9 bases match TRBD1. This clonotype was sampled from a human donor in good health (CMV status not recorded). Some clones in this sample may be carry-over from other donors' samples. The CDR3 loop is CSVERGQGGETQYF. The DNA for the CDR3 is TGCAGCGTTGAGAGGGGACAGGGTGGGGAGACCCAGTACTTC.